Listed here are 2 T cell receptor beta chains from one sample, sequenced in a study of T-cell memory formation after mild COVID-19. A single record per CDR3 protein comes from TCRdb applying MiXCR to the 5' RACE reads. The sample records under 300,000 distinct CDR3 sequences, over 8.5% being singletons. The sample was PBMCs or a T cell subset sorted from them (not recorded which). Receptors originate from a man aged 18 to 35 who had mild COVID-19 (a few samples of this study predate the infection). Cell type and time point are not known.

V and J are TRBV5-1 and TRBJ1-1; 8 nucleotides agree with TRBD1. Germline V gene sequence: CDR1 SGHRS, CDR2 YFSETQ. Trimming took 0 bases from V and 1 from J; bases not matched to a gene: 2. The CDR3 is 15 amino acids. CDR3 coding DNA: TGCGCCAGCAGCTTGGCGGACAGGGAGAACACTGAAGCTTTCTTT. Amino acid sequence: CASSLADRENTEAFF. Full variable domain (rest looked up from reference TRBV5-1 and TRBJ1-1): KAGVTQTPRYLIKTRGQQVTLSCSPISGHRSVSWYQQTPGQGLQFLFEYFSETQRNKGNFPGRFSGRQFSNSRSEMNVSTLELGDSALYLCASSLADRENTEAFFGQGTRLTVV.

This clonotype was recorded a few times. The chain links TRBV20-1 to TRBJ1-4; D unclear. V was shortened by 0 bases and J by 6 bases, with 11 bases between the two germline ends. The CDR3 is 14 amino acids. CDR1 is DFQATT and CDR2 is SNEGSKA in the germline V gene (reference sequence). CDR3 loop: CSARDPGTDEKLFF. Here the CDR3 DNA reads TGCAGTGCTAGAGATCCGGGTACGGATGAAAAACTGTTTTTT.